This TCR beta chain was retrieved from a study of tumor-infiltrating lymphocytes in primary liver carcinoma. The CDR3 length is 18 residues. V dropped 0 bases and J dropped 3 bases, with 18 bases sitting between them. Germline V gene data show CDR1 as MGHRA and CDR2 as YSYEKL. TCR beta cDNA came from about 500 ng total RNA, primed with a constant-region primer. Nested multiplex PCR, run for three rounds with slightly modified ARM-PCR, yielded TCR beta libraries. Primers for the first two PCR rounds were TRBV1-TRBV30 forward primers and a C-beta reverse primer (approximately 10 cycles per round). Using its own MiXCR run on the multiplex PCR reads, TCRdb lists one record per CDR3 protein. The sample records 120,000 or so distinct CDR3 sequences, around 62% being singletons. Each 20-30 mg portion of unsorted bulk tissue served as the source for co-extraction of RNA and DNA. Five separate regions were sampled from each tumor.

About this clonotype itself: In this CDR3 the conserved last residue, phenylalanine or tryptophan, is missing, so a read error is likely.

The chain employs TRBV4-1 and TRBJ1-5; maybe TRBD1 (5 bases). The sequenced sample consisted of liver tumor tissue from sampling region 1. Subset noted: tumor region T1, superior pole. The TCR was taken from a woman aged 55-75 years with primary liver carcinoma and hepatitis B virus infection. The DNA for the CDR3 is TGCGCCAGCAGCCAAGATTTTAAAACAGGAGAGCACAATCAGCCCCAGCATGTT. The encoded protein is CASSQDFKTGEHNQPQHV.